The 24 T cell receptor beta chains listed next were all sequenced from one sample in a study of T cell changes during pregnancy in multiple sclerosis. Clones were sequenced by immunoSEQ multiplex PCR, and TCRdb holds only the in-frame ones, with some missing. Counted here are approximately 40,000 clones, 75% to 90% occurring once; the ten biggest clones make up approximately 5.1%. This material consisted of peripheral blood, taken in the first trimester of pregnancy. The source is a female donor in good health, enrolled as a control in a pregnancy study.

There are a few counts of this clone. The CDR3 reads CASSGTSALTDTQYF. The DNA for the CDR3 is TGTGCCAGCAGTGGGACTAGCGCCCTCACAGATACGCAGTATTTT. The chain carries TRBV25-1 and TRBJ2-3, with 9 positions matching TRBD2. This CDR3 spans 15 amino acids. Germline V gene sequence: CDR1 MGHDK, CDR2 SYGVNS. V lost 4 bases to trimming and J lost 2 bases; unmatched junction nucleotides: 4. The full variable domain, its missing parts supplied by reference TRBV25-1 and TRBJ2-3, is EADIYQTPRYLVIGTGKKITLECSQTMGHDKMYWYQQDPGMELHLIHYSYGVNSTEKGDLSSESTVSRIRTEHFPLTLESARPSHTSQYLCASSGTSALTDTQYFGPGTRLTVL.

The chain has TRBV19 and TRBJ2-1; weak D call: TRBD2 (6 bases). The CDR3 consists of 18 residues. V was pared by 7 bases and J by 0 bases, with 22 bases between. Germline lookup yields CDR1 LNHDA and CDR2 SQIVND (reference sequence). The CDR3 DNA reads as TGTGCCAGTATCGGTGCGGGGCTTACCCCTCACTCCTACAATGAGCAGTTCTTC. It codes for CASIGAGLTPHSYNEQFF.

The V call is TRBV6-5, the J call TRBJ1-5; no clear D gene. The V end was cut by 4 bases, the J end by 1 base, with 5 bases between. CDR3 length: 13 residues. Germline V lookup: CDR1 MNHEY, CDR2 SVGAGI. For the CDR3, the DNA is TGTGCCAGCAGTTTCCGGAGCAATCAGCCCCAGCATTTT. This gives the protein CASSFRSNQPQHF.

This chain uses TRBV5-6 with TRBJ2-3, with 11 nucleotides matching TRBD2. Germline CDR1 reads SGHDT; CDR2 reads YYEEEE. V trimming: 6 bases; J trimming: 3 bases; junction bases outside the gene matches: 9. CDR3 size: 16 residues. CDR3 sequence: CASTGSGGAQTDTQYF. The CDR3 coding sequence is TGTGCCAGCACCGGTAGCGGGGGGGCCCAGACAGATACGCAGTATTTT.

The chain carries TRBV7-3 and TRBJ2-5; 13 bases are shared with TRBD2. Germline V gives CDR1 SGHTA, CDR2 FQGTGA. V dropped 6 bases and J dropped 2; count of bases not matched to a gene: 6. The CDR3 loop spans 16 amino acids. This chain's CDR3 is CASSPGLAGPQETQYF. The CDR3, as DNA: TGTGCCAGCAGTCCGGGACTAGCGGGGCCTCAAGAGACCCAGTACTTC.

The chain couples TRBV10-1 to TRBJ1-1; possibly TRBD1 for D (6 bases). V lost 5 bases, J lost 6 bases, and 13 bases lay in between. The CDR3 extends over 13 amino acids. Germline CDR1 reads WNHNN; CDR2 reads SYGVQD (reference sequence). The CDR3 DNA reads TGCGCCAGCAGTCCTCCCAGGGGCGCTGAAGCTTTCTTT. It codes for CASSPPRGAEAFF.

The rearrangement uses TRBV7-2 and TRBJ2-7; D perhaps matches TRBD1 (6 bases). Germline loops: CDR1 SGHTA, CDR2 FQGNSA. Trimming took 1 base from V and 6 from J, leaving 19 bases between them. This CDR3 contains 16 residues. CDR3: CASSLVWGDQGFEQYF. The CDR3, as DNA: TGTGCCAGCAGCTTAGTGTGGGGCGACCAGGGGTTCGAGCAGTACTTC.

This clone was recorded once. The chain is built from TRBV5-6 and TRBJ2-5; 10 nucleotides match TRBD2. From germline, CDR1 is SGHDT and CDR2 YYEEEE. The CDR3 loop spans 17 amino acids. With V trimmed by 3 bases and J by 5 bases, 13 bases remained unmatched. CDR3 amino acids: CASSSRGSGRFGETQYF. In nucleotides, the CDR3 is TGTGCCAGCAGCTCCCGGGGTAGCGGGAGGTTCGGGGAGACCCAGTACTTC.

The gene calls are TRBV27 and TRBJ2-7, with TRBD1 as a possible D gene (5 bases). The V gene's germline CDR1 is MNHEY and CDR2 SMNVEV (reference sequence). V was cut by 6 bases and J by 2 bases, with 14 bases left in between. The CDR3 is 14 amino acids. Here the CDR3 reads CASRPSVRAYEQYF. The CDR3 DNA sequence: TGTGCCAGCAGGCCCAGTGTCAGGGCCTACGAGCAGTACTTC.

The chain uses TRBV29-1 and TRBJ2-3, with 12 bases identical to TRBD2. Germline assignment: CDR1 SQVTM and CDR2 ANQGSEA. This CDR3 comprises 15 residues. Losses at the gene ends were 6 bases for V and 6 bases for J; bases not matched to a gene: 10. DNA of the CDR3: TGCAGCGTGGCCGCGACTAGCGGGAGATCCGATACGCAGTATTTT. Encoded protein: CSVAATSGRSDTQYF.

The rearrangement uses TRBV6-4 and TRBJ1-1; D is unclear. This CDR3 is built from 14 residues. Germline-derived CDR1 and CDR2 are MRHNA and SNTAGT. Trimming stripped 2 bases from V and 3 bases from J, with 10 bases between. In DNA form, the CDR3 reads TGTGCCAGCAGTGACAACGGGGAGGACACTGAAGCTTTCTTT. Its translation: CASSDNGEDTEAFF.

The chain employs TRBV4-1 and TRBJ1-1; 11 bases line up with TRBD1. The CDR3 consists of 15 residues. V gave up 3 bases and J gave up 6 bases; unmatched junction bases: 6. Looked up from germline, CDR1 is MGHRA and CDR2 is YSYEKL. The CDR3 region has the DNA TGCGCCAGCAGCCAGCTCGGACAGGGGGCATCTGAAGCTTTCTTT. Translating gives CASSQLGQGASEAFF.

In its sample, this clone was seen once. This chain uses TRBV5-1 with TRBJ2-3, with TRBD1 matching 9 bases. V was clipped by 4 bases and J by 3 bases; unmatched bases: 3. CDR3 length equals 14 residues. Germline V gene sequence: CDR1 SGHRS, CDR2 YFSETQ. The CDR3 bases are TGCGCCAGCAGCGTGGGACAGGGAACAGATACGCAGTATTTT. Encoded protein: CASSVGQGTDTQYF.

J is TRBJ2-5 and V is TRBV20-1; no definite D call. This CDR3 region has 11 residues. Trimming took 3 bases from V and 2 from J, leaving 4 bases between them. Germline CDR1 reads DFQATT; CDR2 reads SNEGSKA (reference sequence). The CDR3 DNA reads TGCAGTGCTAGTACACAAGAGACCCAGTACTTC. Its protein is CSASTQETQYF.

The CDR3 is CASSPEGTQWETQYF. The CDR3 DNA is TGTGCCAGCAGCCCAGAGGGGACTCAGTGGGAGACCCAGTACTTC. The rearrangement links TRBV9 to TRBJ2-5; the D gene is possibly TRBD2 (6 bases). V lost 4 bases, J lost 5 bases, and 18 bases lay in between. The CDR3 length is 15 residues. Germline V lookup: CDR1 SGDLS, CDR2 YYNGEE.

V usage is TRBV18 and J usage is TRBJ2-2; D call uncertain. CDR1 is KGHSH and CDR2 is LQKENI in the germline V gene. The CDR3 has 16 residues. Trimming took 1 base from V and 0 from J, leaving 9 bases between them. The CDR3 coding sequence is TGTGCCAGCTCACCACTGAGTACCGCGAACACCGGGGAGCTGTTTTTT. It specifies CASSPLSTANTGELFF. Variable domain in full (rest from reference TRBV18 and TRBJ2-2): NAGVMQNPRHLVRRRGQEARLRCSPMKGHSHVYWYRQLPEEGLKFMVYLQKENIIDESGMPKERFSAEFPKEGPSILRIQQVVRGDSAAYFCASSPLSTANTGELFFGEGSRLTVL.

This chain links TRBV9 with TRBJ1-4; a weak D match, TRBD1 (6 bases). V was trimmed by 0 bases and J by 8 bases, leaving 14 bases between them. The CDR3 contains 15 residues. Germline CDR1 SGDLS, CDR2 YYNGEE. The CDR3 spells CASSVGGGQREKLFF. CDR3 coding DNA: TGTGCCAGCAGCGTAGGGGGGGGCCAGAGGGAAAAACTGTTTTTT.

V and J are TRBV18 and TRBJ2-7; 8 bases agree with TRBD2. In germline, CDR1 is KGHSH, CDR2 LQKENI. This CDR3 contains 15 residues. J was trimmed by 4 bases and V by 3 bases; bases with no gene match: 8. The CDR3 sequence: CASSPKQTGGYEQYF. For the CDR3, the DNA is TGTGCCAGCTCACCTAAACAAACGGGAGGGTACGAGCAGTACTTC.

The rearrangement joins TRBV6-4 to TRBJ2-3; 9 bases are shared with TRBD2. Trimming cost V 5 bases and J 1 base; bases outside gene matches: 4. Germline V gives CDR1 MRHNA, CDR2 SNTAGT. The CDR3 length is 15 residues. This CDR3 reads CASSPKRGGTDTQYF. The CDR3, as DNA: TGTGCCAGCAGTCCAAAGCGGGGGGGCACAGATACGCAGTATTTT.

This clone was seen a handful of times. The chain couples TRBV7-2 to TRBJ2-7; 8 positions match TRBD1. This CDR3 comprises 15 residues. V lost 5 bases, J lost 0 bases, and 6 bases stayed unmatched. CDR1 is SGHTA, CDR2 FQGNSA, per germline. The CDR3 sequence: CASSPGTGPSYEQYF. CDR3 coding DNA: TGTGCCAGCAGCCCCGGGACAGGACCCTCCTACGAGCAGTACTTC.

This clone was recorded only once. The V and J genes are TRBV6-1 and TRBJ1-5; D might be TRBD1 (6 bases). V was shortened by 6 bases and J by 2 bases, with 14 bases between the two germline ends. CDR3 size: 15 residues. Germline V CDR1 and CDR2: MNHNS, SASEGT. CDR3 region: CASRPRTDGNQPQHF. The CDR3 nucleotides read TGTGCCAGCAGGCCTCGGACAGATGGCAATCAGCCCCAGCATTTT.

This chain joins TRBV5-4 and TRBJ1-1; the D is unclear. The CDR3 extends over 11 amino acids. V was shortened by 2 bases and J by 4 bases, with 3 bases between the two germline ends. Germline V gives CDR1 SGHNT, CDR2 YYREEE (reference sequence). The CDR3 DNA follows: TGTGCCAGCAGCTTTCGCACTGAAGCTTTCTTT. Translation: CASSFRTEAFF.

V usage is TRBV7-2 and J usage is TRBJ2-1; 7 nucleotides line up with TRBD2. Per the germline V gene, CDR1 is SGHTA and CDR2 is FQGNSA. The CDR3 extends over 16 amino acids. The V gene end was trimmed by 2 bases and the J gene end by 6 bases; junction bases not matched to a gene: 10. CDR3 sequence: CASSLKGGPGGNEQFF. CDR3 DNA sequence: TGTGCCAGCAGCTTAAAGGGAGGGCCGGGGGGCAATGAGCAGTTCTTC.

The CDR3 reads CASSFPTSGNGETQYF. Written as DNA, the CDR3 is TGTGCCAGCAGTTTTCCAACTAGCGGGAATGGAGAGACCCAGTACTTC. The chain carries TRBV27 and TRBJ2-5, with 10 positions matching TRBD2. The trim removed 3 bases at V and 4 bases at J, leaving 8 bases unmatched. Germline V lookup: CDR1 MNHEY, CDR2 SMNVEV (reference sequence). The CDR3 runs 16 residues.